The clone carrying this TCR beta chain occurred a few times. The antigen remains undetermined. This sample is part of a study of T cells in Graves' hyperthyroidism and ophthalmopathy. The study's findings and limits: Appearing also in blood were most of the thyroid clonotypes expanded above 0.001.

There were TCR beta CDR3 regions amplified from RNA transcripts. An initial round of RT-PCR targeting the TCR CDR3 relied on the HTBI primer set. A single record per CDR3 protein comes from TCRdb applying MiXCR to the multiplex PCR reads. The sample has a few hundred thousand distinct CDR3 sequences; approximately 14% are singletons. Ophthalmopathy cases scored 3 or more on the Clinical Activity Score and 4 or more on NOSPECS grade, with duration below 3 months. Uncontrolled infection, other autoimmune disease, pregnancy or lactation excluded patients. Each diagnosis was grounded in clinical symptoms, serum thyroxine and TRAb, thyroid ultrasound, and orbital computed tomography. CDR3 size: 17 residues. Looked up from germline, CDR1 is DFQATT and CDR2 is SNEGSKA (reference sequence). With 5 bases clipped from V and 5 bases from J, the junction kept 13 bases outside the gene matches.

The TCR originated in a woman in her thirties with Graves' ophthalmopathy. The chain carries TRBV20-1 and TRBJ1-6; 9 bases match TRBD1. Sequenced input: blood. Written as DNA, the CDR3 is TGCAGTGCTCCTTCCCGGGACAGGGCCGTCCATAATTCACCCCTCCACTTT. It is translated as CSAPSRDRAVHNSPLHF.